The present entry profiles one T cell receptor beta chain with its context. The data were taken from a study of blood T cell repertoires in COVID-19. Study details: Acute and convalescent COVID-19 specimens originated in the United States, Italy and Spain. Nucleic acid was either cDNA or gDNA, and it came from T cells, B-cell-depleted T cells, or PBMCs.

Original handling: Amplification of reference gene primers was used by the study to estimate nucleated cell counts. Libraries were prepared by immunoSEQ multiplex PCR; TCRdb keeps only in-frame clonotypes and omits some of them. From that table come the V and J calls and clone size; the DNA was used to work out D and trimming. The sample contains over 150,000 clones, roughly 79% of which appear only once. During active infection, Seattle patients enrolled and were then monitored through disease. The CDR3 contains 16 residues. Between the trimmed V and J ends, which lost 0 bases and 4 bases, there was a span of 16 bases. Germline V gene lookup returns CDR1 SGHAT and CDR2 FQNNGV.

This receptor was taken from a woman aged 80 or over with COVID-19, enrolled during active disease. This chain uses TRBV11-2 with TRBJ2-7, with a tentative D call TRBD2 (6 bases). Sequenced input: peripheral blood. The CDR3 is CASSLDFGSIGYEQYF. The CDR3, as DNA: TGTGCCAGCAGCTTAGATTTCGGGAGCATTGGGTACGAGCAGTACTTC.